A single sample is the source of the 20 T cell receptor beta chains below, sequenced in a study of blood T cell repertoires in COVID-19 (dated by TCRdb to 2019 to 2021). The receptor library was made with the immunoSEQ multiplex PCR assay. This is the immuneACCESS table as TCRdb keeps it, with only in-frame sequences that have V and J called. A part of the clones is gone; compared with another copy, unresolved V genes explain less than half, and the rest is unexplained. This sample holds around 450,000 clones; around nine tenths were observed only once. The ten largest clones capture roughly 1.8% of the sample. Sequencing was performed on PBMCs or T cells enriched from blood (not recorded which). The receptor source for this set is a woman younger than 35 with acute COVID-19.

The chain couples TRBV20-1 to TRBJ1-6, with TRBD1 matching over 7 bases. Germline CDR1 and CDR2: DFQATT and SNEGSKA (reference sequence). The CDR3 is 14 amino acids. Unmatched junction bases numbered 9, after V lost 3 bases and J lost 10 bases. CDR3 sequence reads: CSASSRTGRSPLHF. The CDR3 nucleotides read TGCAGTGCTAGTTCCCGGACAGGAAGATCACCCCTCCACTTT.

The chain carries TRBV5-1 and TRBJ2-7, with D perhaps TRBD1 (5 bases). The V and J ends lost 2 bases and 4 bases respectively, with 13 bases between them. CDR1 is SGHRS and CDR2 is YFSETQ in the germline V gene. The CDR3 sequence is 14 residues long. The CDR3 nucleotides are TGCGCCAGCAGCTTATCAGGGTTCCCGTACGAGCAGTACTTC. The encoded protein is CASSLSGFPYEQYF.

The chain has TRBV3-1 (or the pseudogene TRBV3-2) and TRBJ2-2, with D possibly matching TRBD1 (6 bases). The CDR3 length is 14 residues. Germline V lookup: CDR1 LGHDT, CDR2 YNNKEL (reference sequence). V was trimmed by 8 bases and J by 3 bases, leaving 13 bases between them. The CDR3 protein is CASGRQAYTGELFF. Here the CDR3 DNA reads TGTGCCAGCGGCAGACAGGCTTACACCGGGGAGCTGTTTTTT.

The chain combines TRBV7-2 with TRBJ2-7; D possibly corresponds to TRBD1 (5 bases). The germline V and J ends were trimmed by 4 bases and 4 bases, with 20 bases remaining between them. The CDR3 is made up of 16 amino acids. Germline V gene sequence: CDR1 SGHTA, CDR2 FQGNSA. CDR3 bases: TGTGCCAGCAGCTCCGGACGAACAGGTGCCCCGTACGAGCAGTACTTC. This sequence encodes CASSSGRTGAPYEQYF.

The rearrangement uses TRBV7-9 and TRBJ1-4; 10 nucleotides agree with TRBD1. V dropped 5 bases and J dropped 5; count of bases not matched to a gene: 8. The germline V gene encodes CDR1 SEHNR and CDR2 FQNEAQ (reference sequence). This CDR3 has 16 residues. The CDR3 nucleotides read TGTGCCAGCAGCCCCCGGGACAGGGGCCCGAATGAAAAACTGTTTTTT. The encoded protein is CASSPRDRGPNEKLFF.

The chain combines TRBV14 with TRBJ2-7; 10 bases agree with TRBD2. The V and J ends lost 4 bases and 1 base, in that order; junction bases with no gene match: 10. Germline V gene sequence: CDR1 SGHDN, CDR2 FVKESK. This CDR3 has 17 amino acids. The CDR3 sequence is CASSPAVWTSGSYEQYF. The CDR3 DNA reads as TGTGCCAGCAGCCCAGCGGTGTGGACTAGCGGTTCCTACGAGCAGTACTTC.

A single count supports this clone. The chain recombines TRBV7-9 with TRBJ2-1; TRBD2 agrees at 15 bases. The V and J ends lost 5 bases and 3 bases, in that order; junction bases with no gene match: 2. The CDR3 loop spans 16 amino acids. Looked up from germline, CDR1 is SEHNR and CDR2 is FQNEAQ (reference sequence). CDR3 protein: CASSQGLAGGYNEQFF. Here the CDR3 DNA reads TGTGCCAGCAGCCAGGGACTAGCGGGGGGCTACAATGAGCAGTTCTTC.

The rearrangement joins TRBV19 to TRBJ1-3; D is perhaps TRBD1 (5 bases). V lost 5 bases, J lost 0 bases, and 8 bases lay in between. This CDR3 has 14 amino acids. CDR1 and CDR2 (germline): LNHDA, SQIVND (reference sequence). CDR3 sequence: CASSWGSSGNTIYF. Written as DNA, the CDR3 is TGTGCCAGTAGTTGGGGCAGCTCTGGAAACACCATATATTTT.

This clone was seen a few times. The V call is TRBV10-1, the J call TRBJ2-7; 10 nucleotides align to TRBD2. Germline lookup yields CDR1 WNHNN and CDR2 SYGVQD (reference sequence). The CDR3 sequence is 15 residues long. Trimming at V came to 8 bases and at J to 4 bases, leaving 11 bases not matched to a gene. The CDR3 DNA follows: TGCGCCAGCCGGAGCGGGGGGGTTAAAAGGTACGAGCAGTACTTC. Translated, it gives CASRSGGVKRYEQYF.

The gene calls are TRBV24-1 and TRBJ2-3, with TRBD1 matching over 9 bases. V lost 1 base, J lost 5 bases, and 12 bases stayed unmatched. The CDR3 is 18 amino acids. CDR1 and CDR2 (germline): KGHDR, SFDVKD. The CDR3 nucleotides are TGTGCCACCAGTGATTTTACGACTCGGGACAGGGAGTTAGATACGCAGTATTTT. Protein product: CATSDFTTRDRELDTQYF.

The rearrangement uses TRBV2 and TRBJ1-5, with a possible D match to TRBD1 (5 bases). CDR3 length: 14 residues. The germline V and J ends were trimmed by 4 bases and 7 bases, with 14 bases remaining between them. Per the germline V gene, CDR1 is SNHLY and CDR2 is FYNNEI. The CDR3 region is CASSGGREGQPQHF. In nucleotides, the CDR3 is TGTGCCAGCAGTGGCGGCAGGGAAGGCCAGCCCCAGCATTTT.

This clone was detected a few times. The CDR3 protein is CASSVDGTVHQPQHF. CDR3 DNA sequence: TGTGCCAGCAGCGTAGATGGGACAGTCCATCAGCCCCAGCATTTT. The chain carries TRBV9 and TRBJ1-5, with TRBD1 matching 7 bases. Looked up from germline, CDR1 is SGDLS and CDR2 is YYNGEE. V lost 0 bases to trimming and J lost 5 bases; unmatched junction nucleotides: 5. CDR3 length: 15 amino acids.

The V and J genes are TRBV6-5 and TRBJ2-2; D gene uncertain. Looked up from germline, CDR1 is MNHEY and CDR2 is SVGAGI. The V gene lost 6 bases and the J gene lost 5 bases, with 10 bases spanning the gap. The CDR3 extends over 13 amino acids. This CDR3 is CASSLSRTGELFF. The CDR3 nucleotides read TGTGCCAGCAGCTTATCGAGAACCGGGGAGCTGTTTTTT.

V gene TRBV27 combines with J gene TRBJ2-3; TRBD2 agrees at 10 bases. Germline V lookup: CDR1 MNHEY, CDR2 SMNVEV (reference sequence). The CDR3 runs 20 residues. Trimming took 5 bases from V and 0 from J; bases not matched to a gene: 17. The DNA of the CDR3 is TGTGCCAGCAGTCCCTACTTAGTAGCGGGGGGTGACTCTAGCACAGATACGCAGTATTTT. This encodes CASSPYLVAGGDSSTDTQYF.

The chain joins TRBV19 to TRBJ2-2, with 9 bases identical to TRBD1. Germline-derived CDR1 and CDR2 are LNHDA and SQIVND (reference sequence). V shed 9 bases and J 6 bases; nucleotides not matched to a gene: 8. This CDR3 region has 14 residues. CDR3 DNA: TGTGCCAGCTGGGGACAGGGATCGGCCGGGGAGCTGTTTTTT. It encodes CASWGQGSAGELFF. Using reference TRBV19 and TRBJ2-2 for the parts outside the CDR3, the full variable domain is DGGITQSPKYLFRKEGQNVTLSCEQNLNHDAMYWYRQDPGQGLRLIYYSQIVNDFQKGDIAEGYSVSREKKESFPLTVTSAQKNPTAFYLCASWGQGSAGELFFGEGSRLTVL.

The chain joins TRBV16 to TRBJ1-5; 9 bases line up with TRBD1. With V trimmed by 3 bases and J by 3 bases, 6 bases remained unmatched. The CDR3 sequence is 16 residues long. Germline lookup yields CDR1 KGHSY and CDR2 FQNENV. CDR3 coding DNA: TGTGCCAGCAGCCAGTCACAGGGGGCATTCAATCAGCCCCAGCATTTT. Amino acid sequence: CASSQSQGAFNQPQHF.

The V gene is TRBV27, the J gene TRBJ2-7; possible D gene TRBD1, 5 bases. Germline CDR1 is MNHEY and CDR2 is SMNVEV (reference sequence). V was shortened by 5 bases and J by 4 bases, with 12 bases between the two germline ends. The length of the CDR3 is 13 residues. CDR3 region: CASSPSQGYEQYF. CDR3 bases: TGTGCCAGCAGTCCATCCCAGGGATACGAGCAGTACTTC.

In DNA, the CDR3 is TGTGCCAGATCCCGGGACAGGGGCTTTGGCTACACCTTC. The encoded protein is CARSRDRGFGYTF. The rearrangement links TRBV6-5 to TRBJ1-2; the match to TRBD1 covers 10 bases. CDR3 length: 13 amino acids. The V gene end was trimmed by 9 bases and the J gene end by 7 bases; junction bases not matched to a gene: 8. Germline V gives CDR1 MNHEY, CDR2 SVGAGI.

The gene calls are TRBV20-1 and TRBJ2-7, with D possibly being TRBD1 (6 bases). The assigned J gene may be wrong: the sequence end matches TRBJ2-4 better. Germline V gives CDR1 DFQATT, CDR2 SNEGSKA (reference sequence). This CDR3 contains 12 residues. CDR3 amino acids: CSASRDTRIQYF. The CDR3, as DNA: TGCAGTGCTAGTCGGGACACCCGCATTCAGTACTTC.

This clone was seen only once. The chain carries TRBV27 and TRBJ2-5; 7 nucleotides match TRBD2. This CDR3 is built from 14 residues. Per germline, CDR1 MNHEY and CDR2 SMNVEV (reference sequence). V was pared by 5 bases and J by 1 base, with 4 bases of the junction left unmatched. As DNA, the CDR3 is TGTGCCAGCAGTCTTGAGCGGGGCCAAGAGACCCAGTACTTC. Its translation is CASSLERGQETQYF.